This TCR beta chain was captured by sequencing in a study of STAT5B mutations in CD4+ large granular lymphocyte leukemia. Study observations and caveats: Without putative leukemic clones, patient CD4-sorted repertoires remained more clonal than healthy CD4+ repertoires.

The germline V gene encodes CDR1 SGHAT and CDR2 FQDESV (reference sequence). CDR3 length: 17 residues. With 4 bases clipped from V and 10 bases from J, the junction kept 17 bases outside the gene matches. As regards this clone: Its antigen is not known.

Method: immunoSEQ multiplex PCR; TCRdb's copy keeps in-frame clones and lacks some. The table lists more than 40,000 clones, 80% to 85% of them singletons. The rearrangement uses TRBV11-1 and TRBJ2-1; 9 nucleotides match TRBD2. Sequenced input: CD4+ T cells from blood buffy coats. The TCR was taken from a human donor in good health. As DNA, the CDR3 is TGTGCCAGCAGCTCCTTCCTTTTTCGAGCGGGGGGCCCGGAGCAGTTCTTC. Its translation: CASSSFLFRAGGPEQFF.